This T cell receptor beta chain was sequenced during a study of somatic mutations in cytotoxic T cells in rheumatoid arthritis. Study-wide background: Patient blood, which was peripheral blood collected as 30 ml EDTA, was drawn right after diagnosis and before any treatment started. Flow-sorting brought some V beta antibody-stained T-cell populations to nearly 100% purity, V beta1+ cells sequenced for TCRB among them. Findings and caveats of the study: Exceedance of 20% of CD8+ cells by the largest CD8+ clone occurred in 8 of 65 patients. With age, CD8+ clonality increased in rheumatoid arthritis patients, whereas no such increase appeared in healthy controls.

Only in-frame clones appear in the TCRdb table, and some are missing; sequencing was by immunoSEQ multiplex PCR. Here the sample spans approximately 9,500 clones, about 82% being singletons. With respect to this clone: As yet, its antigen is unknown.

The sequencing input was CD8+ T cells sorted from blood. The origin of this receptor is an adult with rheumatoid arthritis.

This chain's CDR3 is CAWTSGALTDTQYF. The DNA for the CDR3 is TGTGCCTGGACTAGCGGGGCTTTAACAGATACGCAGTATTTT. The chain carries TRBV30 and TRBJ2-3; 9 bases fit TRBD2. V dropped 4 bases and J dropped 3; count of bases not matched to a gene: 5. Germline V gene lookup returns CDR1 GTSNPN and CDR2 SVGIG (reference sequence). This CDR3 is 14 amino acids long.